These T cell receptor beta chains were read from a single sample in a study of blood T cell repertoires in COVID-19. This table comes from immunoSEQ multiplex PCR, and its TCRdb copy is limited to in-frame clones, with some not included. The sample yields 220,000 or so clones, about four fifths seen once. The sequenced sample consisted of peripheral blood. The receptors here all came from a woman aged 55-70 years with acute or convalescent COVID-19. Both conserved end residues are trimmed from each CDR3. Fields, in order: CDR3 protein, V gene, CDR3 length, clone size, J gene. A clone size is listed for some rows: how often the clone was seen (once, few, many), or a class if it is expanded.

ASSPGTIPNEKLF TRBV4-1 13 few TRBJ1-4
ASRRKYEADTQY TRBV2 12 - TRBJ2-3
ASSIPGTDSTEAF TRBV19 13 - TRBJ1-1
ASSLLDGYEQY TRBV7-2 11 - TRBJ2-7
ASSLVREADTEAF TRBV5-6 13 - TRBJ1-1
ASSEWRSEQF TRBV6-1 10 - TRBJ2-1
ASSLDGTGNQPQH TRBV5-1 13 - TRBJ1-5
ASNNGQLSYNEQF TRBV10-2 13 - TRBJ2-1
ASSSGQGTEAF TRBV12-3/TRBV12-4 11 - TRBJ1-1
ASSMNKGETQY TRBV7-2 11 - TRBJ2-5
ASSLDRGSGAF TRBV7-2 11 - TRBJ1-1
AISPMGGPANYGYT TRBV10-3 14 - TRBJ1-2
ATSERGGRNQPQH TRBV24-1 13 - TRBJ1-5
ASSIARDRFYEQY TRBV19 13 - TRBJ2-7
ASSQYRVSLDGYT TRBV3-1/TRBV3-2 13 - TRBJ1-2
ASSLDLSVRGFF TRBV7-2 12 - TRBJ2-1